These T cell receptor beta chains were read from a single sample in a study of shared clonotypes between healthy human individuals. Assay: immunoSEQ multiplex PCR; the TCRdb copy retains only in-frame clones and omits some. The data show more than 2 million clones, almost 96% seen once. The sample consisted of naive CD4+ T cells sorted from blood. These receptors originate from a young man in good health. Each CDR3 is given with its conserved first and last residue. D genes are given only for firm matches. Clone sizes are given selectively: once, few, many, or a class where the clone is expanded.

CDR3nt: TGTGCCAGCAGGGCCGACCGAACGCCTAACTATGGCTACACCTTC; CDR3aa: CASRADRTPNYGYTF; v_gene: TRBV2; d_gene: .; j_gene: TRBJ1-2; len: 15; abundance: .
CDR3nt: TGCGCCAGCAGCTTGGGGAACAGGGGTCAGGACACCATATATTTT; CDR3aa: CASSLGNRGQDTIYF; v_gene: TRBV5-1; d_gene: TRBD1; j_gene: TRBJ1-3; len: 15; abundance: .
CDR3nt: TGTGCCAGCAGCGTTTTTACGAGCGGGACCGGGGAGCTGTTTTTT; CDR3aa: CASSVFTSGTGELFF; v_gene: TRBV9; d_gene: .; j_gene: TRBJ2-2; len: 15; abundance: .
CDR3nt: TGTGCCAGCACCTCAGGCGGGGGGTTCCAAGAGACCCAGTACTTC; CDR3aa: CASTSGGGFQETQYF; v_gene: TRBV6-5; d_gene: TRBD2; j_gene: TRBJ2-5; len: 15; abundance: .
CDR3nt: TGTGCCAGCAGCTTCAAGTTAACAGGGGTCACCTACGAGCAGTACTTC; CDR3aa: CASSFKLTGVTYEQYF; v_gene: TRBV7-2; d_gene: TRBD1; j_gene: TRBJ2-7; len: 16; abundance: .
CDR3nt: TGTGCCAGCAGCTGGTCCCAGAACACTGAAGCTTTCTTT; CDR3aa: CASSWSQNTEAFF; v_gene: TRBV11-3; d_gene: .; j_gene: TRBJ1-1; len: 13; abundance: once
CDR3nt: TGCGCCAGCAGCTTAGCTCCGGGGGGCTACACCTTC; CDR3aa: CASSLAPGGYTF; v_gene: TRBV5-1; d_gene: .; j_gene: TRBJ1-2; len: 12; abundance: .
CDR3nt: TGTGCCAGCAGTTACCCCACTAACTCCTACGAGCAGTACTTC; CDR3aa: CASSYPTNSYEQYF; v_gene: TRBV6-6; d_gene: .; j_gene: TRBJ2-7; len: 14; abundance: .
CDR3nt: TGTGCCTGGGGGGACAGGGGGGGATCACCCCTCCACTTT; CDR3aa: CAWGDRGGSPLHF; v_gene: TRBV30; d_gene: TRBD1; j_gene: TRBJ1-6; len: 13; abundance: .
CDR3nt: TGCGCCAGCAGCTACGGAAGGACAGATACGCAGTATTTT; CDR3aa: CASSYGRTDTQYF; v_gene: TRBV5-1; d_gene: .; j_gene: TRBJ2-3; len: 13; abundance: .
CDR3nt: TGTGCCAGCAGTTCCGGACAGGGGAGTAGGGCTTTCTTT; CDR3aa: CASSSGQGSRAFF; v_gene: TRBV6-5; d_gene: TRBD1; j_gene: TRBJ1-1; len: 13; abundance: .
CDR3nt: TGCGCCAGCAGCCCCGGGACAGGAAAGCCTGAAGCTTTCTTT; CDR3aa: CASSPGTGKPEAFF; v_gene: TRBV5-1; d_gene: TRBD1; j_gene: TRBJ1-1; len: 14; abundance: .
CDR3nt: TGTGCCAGCAGTGAACGGGGTTTGGCGTACTTC; CDR3aa: CASSERGLAYF; v_gene: TRBV6-1; d_gene: .; j_gene: TRBJ2-7; len: 11; abundance: once
CDR3nt: TGTGCCAGCAGCTCCCGGGACGGTTCACCCCTCCACTTT; CDR3aa: CASSSRDGSPLHF; v_gene: TRBV5-4; d_gene: .; j_gene: TRBJ1-6; len: 13; abundance: .
CDR3nt: TGTGCCAGCATTGGACCTGGGGGGGAGCTGTTTTTT; CDR3aa: CASIGPGGELFF; v_gene: TRBV6-6; d_gene: .; j_gene: TRBJ2-2; len: 12; abundance: .
CDR3nt: TGCGCCAGCAGCCAAGGATCGGGGCCTAATCCCCAGCATTTT; CDR3aa: CASSQGSGPNPQHF; v_gene: TRBV4-3; d_gene: .; j_gene: TRBJ1-5; len: 14; abundance: .
CDR3nt: TGTGCCAGCAGTTACTCGGCGTCCGGGGAGCTGTTTTTT; CDR3aa: CASSYSASGELFF; v_gene: TRBV6-6; d_gene: .; j_gene: TRBJ2-2; len: 13; abundance: .
CDR3nt: TGTGCCATCAGTGACTTACCAGTCGGGGAGCTGTTTTTT; CDR3aa: CAISDLPVGELFF; v_gene: TRBV10-3; d_gene: .; j_gene: TRBJ2-2; len: 13; abundance: .
CDR3nt: TGTGCCAGCAGAATAGCGGGGGGCACAGATACGCAGTATTTT; CDR3aa: CASRIAGGTDTQYF; v_gene: TRBV6-5; d_gene: TRBD2; j_gene: TRBJ2-3; len: 14; abundance: .
CDR3nt: TGCGCCAGCAGCCAGGGCCGACAGGGTCGCTCTGGGGCCAACGTCCTGACTTTC; CDR3aa: CASSQGRQGRSGANVLTF; v_gene: TRBV4-1; d_gene: TRBD1; j_gene: TRBJ2-6; len: 18; abundance: .
CDR3nt: TGCGCCAGCAGCATGGGACAGAATCAGCCCCAGCATTTT; CDR3aa: CASSMGQNQPQHF; v_gene: TRBV5-1; d_gene: TRBD1; j_gene: TRBJ1-5; len: 13; abundance: once
CDR3nt: TGTGCCAGCAGCCAAGTCGGGGACTTTCCGGCCCAGTACTTC; CDR3aa: CASSQVGDFPAQYF; v_gene: TRBV4-2; d_gene: .; j_gene: TRBJ2-5; len: 14; abundance: .
CDR3nt: TGCGCCAGCAGCCATGGTCACGACGGTAATGAAAAACTGTTTTTT; CDR3aa: CASSHGHDGNEKLFF; v_gene: TRBV4-1; d_gene: .; j_gene: TRBJ1-4; len: 15; abundance: .
CDR3nt: TGTGCCAGCAGCTTGGGGACAGGGGGGCGACAAAACTACGAGCAGTACTTC; CDR3aa: CASSLGTGGRQNYEQYF; v_gene: TRBV11-2; d_gene: TRBD1; j_gene: TRBJ2-7; len: 17; abundance: .